One T cell receptor (beta chain) is described in this entry. Its antigen is as yet unknown. A deep-level run was used for the assay. The repertoire was sequenced with immunoSEQ multiplex PCR; TCRdb's copy has only in-frame clones and lacks some. Among about 2 million clones listed, 85% to 95% were seen once. Researchers partitioned CD4+ cells into CD45RA+ naive and CD45RA-negative memory subsets. The entry originates in a study of shared clonotypes between healthy human individuals. Study background: The plates for each donor numbered three CD4 naive, three CD4 memory, two CD8 naive and one CD8 memory.

Study findings and constraints: Donor scarcity curtailed the genetic and exposure-history diversity represented herein.

The V gene end was trimmed by 3 bases and the J gene end by 3 bases; junction bases not matched to a gene: 4. CDR3 size: 15 residues. Germline V gene data show CDR1 as SGHRS and CDR2 as YFSETQ. The sequenced material came from naive CD4+ T cells sorted from blood. Regarding subset: CD45RA+ positively selected. This receptor was identified in a man aged 18-30 years in good health. This rearrangement joins TRBV5-1 to TRBJ2-2, with 8 bases that match TRBD1. The CDR3 DNA reads as TGCGCCAGCAGCTACCTGACAGGGGACACCGGGGAGCTGTTTTTT. It yields the protein CASSYLTGDTGELFF. Based on the CDR3 plus reference TRBV5-1 and TRBJ2-2, the full variable domain is KAGVTQTPRYLIKTRGQQVTLSCSPISGHRSVSWYQQTPGQGLQFLFEYFSETQRNKGNFPGRFSGRQFSNSRSEMNVSTLELGDSALYLCASSYLTGDTGELFFGEGSRLTVL.